This T cell receptor (beta chain) is drawn from a study of response to subunit inactivated influenza vaccine. Study-wide results and limits: Few additional T cells are recruited per seasonal influenza vaccination, authors suggested.

Via MiXCR, TCRdb re-called the RT-PCR reads, giving one row per CDR3 protein. Found here are approximately 700,000 distinct CDR3 sequences, about 15% of them singletons; the top ten hold around 6.5%. A note on this clonotype: What it binds is unknown.

The V and J ends lost 0 bases and 4 bases respectively, with 12 bases between them. Germline loops: CDR1 SEHNR, CDR2 FQNEAQ (reference sequence). The CDR3 extends over 15 amino acids. The TCR sequence derives from a man in his fifties or sixties who received an inactivated influenza vaccine. The material sequenced was PBMCs from blood, taken 14 days before vaccination. The chain links TRBV7-9 to TRBJ2-5; D is perhaps TRBD1 (6 bases). CDR3: CASSLALGAGETQYF. CDR3 coding DNA: TGTGCCAGCAGCTTAGCGCTGGGGGCGGGAGAGACCCAGTACTTC.